This T cell receptor (beta chain) came from a study of cytomegalovirus exposure and HLA in healthy donors. General study results and limits: Cytomegalovirus-associated TCR beta chains were listed, numbering 164.

Between the trimmed V and J ends, which lost 2 bases and 7 bases, there was a span of 14 bases. The germline V gene encodes CDR1 KGHSH and CDR2 LQKENI. The CDR3 runs 14 residues. Points on this clone: Antigen: not known.

60 Vbeta and 13 Jbeta primers were used in PCR. Some clones are missing from TCRdb's copy, which holds only in-frame ones; the method was immunoSEQ multiplex PCR. Seen here are some 110,000 clones, roughly three quarters observed once, and the top ten hold around 0.99%. This clonotype was sampled from a woman in her thirties in good health and CMV-seronegative. Source material: PBMCs. The chain joins TRBV18 to TRBJ1-2, with a weak D call TRBD1 (5 bases). The CDR3 DNA follows: TGTGCCAGCTCACCAAGACTTTTGGACACTGGCTACACCTTC. Its protein is CASSPRLLDTGYTF.